The 20 T cell receptor beta chains below all came from one sample that was sequenced in a study of blood T cell repertoires in COVID-19. The repertoire was sequenced with immunoSEQ multiplex PCR; TCRdb's copy has only in-frame clones and lacks some. In the table there are around 140,000 clones, nearly 85% of which are singletons. The sequenced sample was PBMCs or T cells enriched from blood (not recorded which). The receptors come from a man aged 50 to 60 in a cohort exposed to, infected with or recovered from COVID-19 (not recorded which).

The chain couples TRBV3-1 (or the pseudogene TRBV3-2) to TRBJ1-1, with 11 bases fitting TRBD1. The CDR3 spans 15 residues. V shed 4 bases and J 5 bases; nucleotides not matched to a gene: 6. Germline assignment: CDR1 LGHDT and CDR2 YNNKEL (reference sequence). CDR3 in DNA: TGTGCCAGCAGCCTCTGGACAGGGGGCGAAACTGAAGCTTTCTTT. Residues: CASSLWTGGETEAFF.

The CDR3 sequence is CASSHRLAGFPVSTGELFF. The CDR3 DNA follows: TGTGCCAGCAGCCATCGACTAGCGGGATTCCCGGTTTCCACCGGGGAGCTGTTTTTT. This chain joins TRBV28 and TRBJ2-2, with TRBD2 matching 11 bases. Unmatched junction bases numbered 16, after V lost 6 bases and J lost 4 bases. Germline CDR1 is MDHEN and CDR2 is SYDVKM. The length of the CDR3 is 19 residues.

Ten or more counts support this clone. This chain joins TRBV4-3 and TRBJ2-7, with 8 bases lining up with TRBD2. The germline V gene encodes CDR1 LGHNA and CDR2 YSLEER. This CDR3 is 14 amino acids long. With V trimmed by 5 bases and J by 0 bases, 3 bases remained unmatched. CDR3 loop: CASSERGPSYEQYF. For the CDR3, the DNA is TGCGCCAGCAGCGAGCGGGGGCCCTCCTACGAGCAGTACTTC.

The rearrangement uses TRBV9 and TRBJ2-2, with TRBD2 matching over 8 bases. This CDR3 has 17 residues. Germline values: CDR1 SGDLS, CDR2 YYNGEE. J was trimmed by 6 bases and V by 2 bases; bases with no gene match: 12. CDR3 amino acids: CASSVDVSGRIAGELFF. The CDR3 bases are TGTGCCAGCAGCGTGGACGTCAGCGGGAGAATAGCCGGGGAGCTGTTTTTT.

The chain carries TRBV28 and TRBJ2-2; the D is unclear. CDR1 is MDHEN and CDR2 is SYDVKM in the germline V gene. This CDR3 spans 14 amino acids. V lost 3 bases, J lost 6 bases, and 11 bases lay in between. CDR3 DNA sequence: TGTGCCAGCAGTTTTGTGTACGAGTCCGGGGAGCTGTTTTTT. Translated, it gives CASSFVYESGELFF.

This chain links TRBV28 with TRBJ2-7; 7 bases line up with TRBD1. Trimming at V came to 9 bases and at J to 3 bases, leaving 11 bases not matched to a gene. CDR1 is MDHEN, CDR2 SYDVKM, per germline. There are 14 residues in the CDR3. CDR3 DNA: TGTGCCAGGACACCGGAACAGGGGATCTACGAGCAGTACTTC. Its translation is CARTPEQGIYEQYF. Together with reference TRBV28 and TRBJ2-7, the CDR3 gives the full variable domain: DVKVTQSSRYLVKRTGEKVFLECVQDMDHENMFWYRQDPGLGLRLIYFSYDVKMKEKGDIPEGYSVSREKKERFSLILESASTNQTSMYLCARTPEQGIYEQYFGPGTRLTVT.

This chain joins TRBV21-1 and TRBJ2-2; the D call in the table, TRBD2, was not verified against the DNA. TRBV21-1 is assigned pseudogene status. CDR3 length: 14 residues. In DNA form, the CDR3 reads TGTGCCAGCGGGACTAGCGTTAACACCGGGGAGCTGTTTTTT. This encodes CASGTSVNTGELFF.

A remark on this clone: Other DNA sequences in the same sample also yield this CDR3. The chain links TRBV7-9 to TRBJ2-3; D perhaps matches TRBD1 (5 bases). V was clipped by 0 bases and J by 4 bases, with 5 bases between them. The CDR3 runs to 13 residues. Germline V CDR1 and CDR2: SEHNR, FQNEAQ (reference sequence). In DNA, the CDR3 is TGTGCCAGCAGCTTAGCAGGGGCAGATACGCAGTATTTT. It codes for CASSLAGADTQYF.

The chain carries TRBV6-1 and TRBJ2-2; 8 nucleotides match TRBD2. Losses at the gene ends were 0 bases for V and 7 bases for J; bases not matched to a gene: 10. CDR1 and CDR2 from the germline V gene are MNHNS and SASEGT. This CDR3 is 17 amino acids long. The CDR3 DNA reads as TGTGCCAGCAGTGAAGCTGGTGCGGGGGGCATATTCGGGGAGCTGTTTTTT. Translating gives CASSEAGAGGIFGELFF.

In this sample, this clone turned up once. The chain uses TRBV9 and TRBJ2-2; 7 positions agree with TRBD1. V lost 3 bases, J lost 3 bases, and 14 bases stayed unmatched. This CDR3 is 18 amino acids long. In germline, CDR1 is SGDLS, CDR2 YYNGEE. CDR3 sequence: CASSEYRGRVLDTGELFF. In DNA form, the CDR3 reads TGTGCCAGCAGCGAATACAGGGGCCGGGTATTAGACACCGGGGAGCTGTTTTTT. Full variable domain (missing parts from reference TRBV9 and TRBJ2-2): DSGVTQTPKHLITATGQRVTLRCSPRSGDLSVYWYQQSLDQGLQFLIQYYNGEERAKGNILERFSAQQFPDLHSELNLSSLELGDSALYFCASSEYRGRVLDTGELFFGEGSRLTVL.

A remark on this clone: This sample includes further DNA sequences coding for the same CDR3. This chain connects TRBV18 to TRBJ1-5, with TRBD1 as a possible D gene (5 bases). CDR3 length: 14 residues. Trimming shortened V by 2 bases and J by 2 bases, and 7 bases separated the two germline ends. Germline V lookup: CDR1 KGHSH, CDR2 LQKENI. This CDR3 reads CASSPGGGNQPQHF. The CDR3 coding sequence is TGTGCCAGCTCACCAGGAGGGGGCAATCAGCCCCAGCATTTT.

The chain joins TRBV7-6 to TRBJ1-6; D gene ambiguous. In germline, CDR1 is SGHVS, CDR2 FNYEAQ. V was shortened by 1 base and J by 10 bases, with 8 bases between the two germline ends. The CDR3 is made up of 13 amino acids. CDR3 bases: TGTGCCAGCAGCTTAGGGGGAGGGTCACCCCTCCACTTT. Translating it yields CASSLGGGSPLHF. Using reference TRBV7-6 and TRBJ1-6 for the parts outside the CDR3, the full variable domain is GAGVSQSPRYKVTKRGQDVALRCDPISGHVSLYWYRQALGQGPEFLTYFNYEAQQDKSGLPNDRFSAERPEGSISTLTIQRTEQRDSAMYRCASSLGGGSPLHFGNGTRLTVT.

The chain recombines TRBV2 with TRBJ1-2; D uncertain. Per the germline V gene, CDR1 is SNHLY and CDR2 is FYNNEI. V lost 5 bases and J lost 3, with 16 bases in between. The length of the CDR3 is 15 residues. The CDR3 here is CASSYSIERDYGYTF. Here the CDR3 DNA reads TGTGCCAGCAGTTACTCTATAGAGAGGGACTATGGCTACACCTTC.

The chain uses TRBV7-6 and TRBJ2-1, with 8 bases fitting TRBD2. The V gene end was trimmed by 1 base and the J gene end by 10 bases; junction bases not matched to a gene: 3. The CDR3 loop spans 13 amino acids. Germline CDR1 is SGHVS and CDR2 is FNYEAQ. The chain's CDR3 is CASSLGAGVEQFF. The DNA for the CDR3 is TGTGCCAGCAGCTTAGGAGCGGGGGTCGAGCAGTTCTTC.

This chain's CDR3 is CASSKVSQSNQPQHF. For the CDR3, the DNA is TGTGCCAGCAGCAAAGTAAGTCAGAGCAATCAGCCCCAGCATTTT. The genes are TRBV21-1 and TRBJ1-5; TRBD1 reflects the table's D call only, with no check against the DNA. TRBV21-1 is an annotated pseudogene. There are 15 residues in the CDR3.

This sequence joins TRBV12-3 or TRBV12-4 and TRBJ1-2, with 8 bases aligning to TRBD1. There are 13 residues in the CDR3. With 3 bases clipped from V and 7 bases from J, the junction kept 4 bases outside the gene matches. As DNA, the CDR3 is TGTGCCAGCAGTTTTTCAGGGGGCGGTGGCTACACCTTC. The encoded protein is CASSFSGGGGYTF.

This chain links TRBV9 with TRBJ2-1; D possibly corresponds to TRBD1 (6 bases). This CDR3 comprises 12 residues. V dropped 7 bases and J dropped 6 bases, with 11 bases sitting between them. Germline CDR1 reads SGDLS; CDR2 reads YYNGEE. The DNA for the CDR3 is TGTGCCAGCGGGGGCCCGTTCAATGAGCAGTTCTTC. Protein: CASGGPFNEQFF.

In this sample, this clone turned up once. This chain uses TRBV21-1 with TRBJ1-5; the table's D call TRBD1 went unverified against the DNA. TRBV21-1 corresponds to a pseudogene. This CDR3 spans 15 amino acids. CDR3 protein: CASSAAGTTYQPQHF. CDR3 bases: TGTGCCAGCAGCGCCGCCGGGACAACTTATCAGCCCCAGCATTTT.

The rearrangement joins TRBV6-4 to TRBJ2-1; 9 nucleotides align to TRBD2. Germline V lookup: CDR1 MRHNA, CDR2 SNTAGT. V shed 0 bases, J shed 8 bases, and the junction held 8 bases outside the gene matches. The CDR3 loop spans 16 amino acids. CDR3 nucleotides: TGTGCCAGCAGTGACTCTGGGACTAGCCGACATGATGAGCAGTTCTTC. Amino acid sequence: CASSDSGTSRHDEQFF.

The chain links TRBV3-1 (or the pseudogene TRBV3-2) to TRBJ2-3; D unresolved. The CDR3 is made up of 14 amino acids. V was cut by 5 bases and J by 6 bases, with 15 bases left in between. In germline, CDR1 is LGHDT, CDR2 YNNKEL (reference sequence). CDR3 loop: CASSTVLFADTQYF. The DNA for the CDR3 is TGTGCCAGCAGCACCGTCTTATTCGCGGATACGCAGTATTTT.